This T cell receptor (beta chain) was identified during a study of cytomegalovirus exposure and HLA in healthy donors. Study-wide results and caveats: There were 164 TCR beta chains listed as cytomegalovirus-associated.

CDR3 size: 13 residues. Trimming pared 4 bases from V and 8 bases from J, leaving 13 bases between. Germline CDR1 and CDR2: SGHRS and YFSETQ. Points on this clone: As yet, its antigen is unknown.

With 60 Vbeta and 13 Jbeta primers, the PCR was carried out. The authors' processing: Later analysis identified tens of millions of unique TCR beta chains, some 10 million shared. Sequenced by immunoSEQ multiplex PCR; TCRdb stores in-frame clones only, minus some. V, J and clone size derive from that table, while D and trimming were established from the DNA sequence. The table includes about 180,000 clones, roughly 77% detected once. The source is a woman younger than 45 in good health and CMV-seronegative. The sample consisted of PBMCs. The chain carries TRBV5-1 and TRBJ2-4, with D maybe TRBD1 (5 bases). CDR3 bases: TGCGCCAGCAGCATATCAGGGATGGACATTCAGTACTTC. Its translation is CASSISGMDIQYF. Using reference TRBV5-1 and TRBJ2-4 for the parts outside the CDR3, the full variable domain is KAGVTQTPRYLIKTRGQQVTLSCSPISGHRSVSWYQQTPGQGLQFLFEYFSETQRNKGNFPGRFSGRQFSNSRSEMNVSTLELGDSALYLCASSISGMDIQYFGAGTRLSVL.